This T cell receptor beta chain was sequenced in a study of T cell repertoires in cytomegalovirus infection. Study in general: A matching HLA type, together with CMV infection, was signaled by public TCR beta signatures.

MiXCR was run by TCRdb on the reads, yielding one entry per CDR3 protein. Found here are about 110,000 distinct CDR3 sequences, around 40% of them singletons; the top ten hold about two thirds. The CDR3 has 14 residues. Per germline, CDR1 SGHVT and CDR2 SQSDAQ. The V segment lost 4 bases and the J segment 3 bases; nucleotides outside the gene matches: 4. Note on this clonotype: Its matching antigen is unknown.

The sample consisted of CD8+ T cells from cultured PBMCs, taken from culture after CMV antigen stimulation. This TCR derives from a human donor in good health (CMV status not recorded). Some clones in this sample may be carry-over from other donors' samples. V is TRBV7-4 and J is TRBJ2-7; 9 bases are shared with TRBD1. CDR3 amino acids: CASSYRDRVYEQYF. DNA for the CDR3: TGTGCCAGCAGCTACCGGGACAGGGTCTACGAGCAGTACTTC.